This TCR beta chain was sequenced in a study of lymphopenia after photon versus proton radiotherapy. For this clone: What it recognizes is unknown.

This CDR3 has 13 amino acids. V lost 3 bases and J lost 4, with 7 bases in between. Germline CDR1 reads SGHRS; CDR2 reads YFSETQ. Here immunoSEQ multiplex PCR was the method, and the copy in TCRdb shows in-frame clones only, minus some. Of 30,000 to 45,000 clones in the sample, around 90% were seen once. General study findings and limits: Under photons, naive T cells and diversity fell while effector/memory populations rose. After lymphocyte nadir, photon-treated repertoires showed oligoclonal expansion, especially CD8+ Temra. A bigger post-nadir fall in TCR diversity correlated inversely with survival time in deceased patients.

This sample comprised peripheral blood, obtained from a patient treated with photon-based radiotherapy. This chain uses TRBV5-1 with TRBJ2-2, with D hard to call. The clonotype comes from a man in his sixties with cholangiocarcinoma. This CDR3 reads CASSSRFTGELFF. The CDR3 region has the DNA TGCGCCAGCAGCTCCCGTTTCACCGGGGAGCTGTTTTTT.